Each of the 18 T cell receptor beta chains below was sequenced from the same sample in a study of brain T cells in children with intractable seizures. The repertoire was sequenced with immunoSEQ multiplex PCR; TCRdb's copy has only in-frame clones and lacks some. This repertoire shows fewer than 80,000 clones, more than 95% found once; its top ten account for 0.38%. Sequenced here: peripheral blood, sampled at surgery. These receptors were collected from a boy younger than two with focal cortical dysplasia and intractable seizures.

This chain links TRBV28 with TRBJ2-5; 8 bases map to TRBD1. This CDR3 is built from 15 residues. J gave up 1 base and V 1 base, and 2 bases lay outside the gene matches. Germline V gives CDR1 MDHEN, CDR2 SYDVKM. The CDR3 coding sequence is TGTGCCAGCAGTTTATCTACAGGGGGCCAAGAGACCCAGTACTTC. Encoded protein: CASSLSTGGQETQYF. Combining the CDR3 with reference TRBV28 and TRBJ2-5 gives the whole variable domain DVKVTQSSRYLVKRTGEKVFLECVQDMDHENMFWYRQDPGLGLRLIYFSYDVKMKEKGDIPEGYSVSREKKERFSLILESASTNQTSMYLCASSLSTGGQETQYFGPGTRLLVL.

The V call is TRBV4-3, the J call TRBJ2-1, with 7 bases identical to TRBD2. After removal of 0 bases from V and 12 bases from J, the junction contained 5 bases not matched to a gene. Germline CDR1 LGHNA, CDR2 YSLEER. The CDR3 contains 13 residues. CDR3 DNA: TGCGCCAGCAGCCAAGATCGCGTAGCGGGGCAGTTCTTC. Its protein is CASSQDRVAGQFF.

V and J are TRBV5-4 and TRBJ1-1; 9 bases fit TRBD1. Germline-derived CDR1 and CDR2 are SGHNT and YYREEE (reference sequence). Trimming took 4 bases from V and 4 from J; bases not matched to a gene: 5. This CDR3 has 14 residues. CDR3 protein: CASSAGQGITEAFF. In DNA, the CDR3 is TGTGCCAGCAGCGCAGGACAGGGGATCACTGAAGCTTTCTTT.

CDR3 DNA sequence: TGTGCCAGCAGCTCTTGGGCTGGGCTCGGTGAGACCCAGTACTTC. This encodes CASSSWAGLGETQYF. The chain is built from TRBV7-9 and TRBJ2-5; D is unresolved. The CDR3 sequence is 15 residues long. Trimming took off 4 bases at V and 5 bases at J, with 17 bases between the two ends. CDR1 and CDR2 from the germline V gene are SEHNR and FQNEAQ (reference sequence).

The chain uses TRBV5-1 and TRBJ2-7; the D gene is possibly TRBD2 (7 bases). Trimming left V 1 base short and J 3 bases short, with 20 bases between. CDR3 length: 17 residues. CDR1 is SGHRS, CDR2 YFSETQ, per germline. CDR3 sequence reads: CASSLRGLRGPFYEQYF. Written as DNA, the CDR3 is TGCGCCAGCAGCTTGCGGGGGTTGCGGGGGCCTTTCTACGAGCAGTACTTC.

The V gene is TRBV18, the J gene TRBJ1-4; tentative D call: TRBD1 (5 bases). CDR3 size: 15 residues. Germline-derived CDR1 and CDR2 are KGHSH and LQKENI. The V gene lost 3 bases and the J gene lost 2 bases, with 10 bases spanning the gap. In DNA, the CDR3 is TGTGCCAGCTCACCTCGCCAGGGCACTAATGAAAAACTGTTTTTT. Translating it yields CASSPRQGTNEKLFF. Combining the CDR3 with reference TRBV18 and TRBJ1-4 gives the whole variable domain NAGVMQNPRHLVRRRGQEARLRCSPMKGHSHVYWYRQLPEEGLKFMVYLQKENIIDESGMPKERFSAEFPKEGPSILRIQQVVRGDSAAYFCASSPRQGTNEKLFFGSGTQLSVL.

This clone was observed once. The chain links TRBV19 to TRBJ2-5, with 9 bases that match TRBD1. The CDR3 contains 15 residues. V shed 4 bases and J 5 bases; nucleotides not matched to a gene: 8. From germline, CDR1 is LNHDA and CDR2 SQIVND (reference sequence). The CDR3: CASSKGTGRGETQYF. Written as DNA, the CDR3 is TGTGCCAGTAGTAAAGGGACAGGGCGGGGGGAGACCCAGTACTTC.

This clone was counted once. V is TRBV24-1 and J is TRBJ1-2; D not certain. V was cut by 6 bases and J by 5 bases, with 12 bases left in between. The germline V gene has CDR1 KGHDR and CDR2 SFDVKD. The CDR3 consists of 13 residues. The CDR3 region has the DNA TGTGCCACCAGTCTAAGAACGGGGTATGGCTACACCTTC. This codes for CATSLRTGYGYTF.

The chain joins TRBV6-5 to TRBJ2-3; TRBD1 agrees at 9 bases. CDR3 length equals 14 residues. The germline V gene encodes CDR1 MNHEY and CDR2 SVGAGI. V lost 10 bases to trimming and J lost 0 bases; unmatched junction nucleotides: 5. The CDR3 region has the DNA TGTGCCACCGGGACAGGGATTAGCACAGATACGCAGTATTTT. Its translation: CATGTGISTDTQYF.

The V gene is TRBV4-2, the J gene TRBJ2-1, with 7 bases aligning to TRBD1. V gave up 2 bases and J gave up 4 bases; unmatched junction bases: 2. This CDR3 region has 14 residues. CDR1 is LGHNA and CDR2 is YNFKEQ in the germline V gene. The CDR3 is CASSQWTGYNEQFF. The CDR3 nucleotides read TGTGCCAGCAGCCAATGGACAGGATACAATGAGCAGTTCTTC.

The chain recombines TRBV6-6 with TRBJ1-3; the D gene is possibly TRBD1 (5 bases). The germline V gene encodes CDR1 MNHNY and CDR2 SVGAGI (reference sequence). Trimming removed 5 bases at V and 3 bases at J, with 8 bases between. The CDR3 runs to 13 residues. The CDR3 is CASSMTDGNTIYF. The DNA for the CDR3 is TGTGCCAGCAGTATGACAGATGGAAACACCATATATTTT.

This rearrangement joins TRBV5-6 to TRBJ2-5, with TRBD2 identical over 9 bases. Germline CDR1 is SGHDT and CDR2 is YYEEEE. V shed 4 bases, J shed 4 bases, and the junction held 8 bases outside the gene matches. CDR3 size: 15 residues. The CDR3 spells CASSLTGTSLETQYF. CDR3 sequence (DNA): TGTGCCAGCAGCCTAACCGGGACTAGCTTAGAGACCCAGTACTTC.

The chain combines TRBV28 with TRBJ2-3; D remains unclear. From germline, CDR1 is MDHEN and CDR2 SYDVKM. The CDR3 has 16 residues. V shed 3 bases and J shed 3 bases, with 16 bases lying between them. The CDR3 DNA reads TGTGCCAGCAGTTTTCCCTACAACTATCGGACAGATACGCAGTATTTT. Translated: CASSFPYNYRTDTQYF.

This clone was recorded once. The CDR3: CASSLSRETQYF. DNA of the CDR3: TGTGCCAGCAGCTTATCACGGGAGACCCAGTACTTC. This chain links TRBV7-9 with TRBJ2-5; D is uncertain. V was clipped by 2 bases and J by 5 bases, with 6 bases between them. The CDR3 is made up of 12 amino acids. CDR1 and CDR2 from the germline V gene are SEHNR and FQNEAQ (reference sequence).

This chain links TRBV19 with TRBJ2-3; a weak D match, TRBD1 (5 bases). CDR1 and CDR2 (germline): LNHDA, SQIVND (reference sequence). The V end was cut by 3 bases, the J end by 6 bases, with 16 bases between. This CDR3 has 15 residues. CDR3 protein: CASSILGVGYDTQYF. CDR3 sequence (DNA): TGTGCCAGTAGTATCTTAGGGGTAGGATACGATACGCAGTATTTT.

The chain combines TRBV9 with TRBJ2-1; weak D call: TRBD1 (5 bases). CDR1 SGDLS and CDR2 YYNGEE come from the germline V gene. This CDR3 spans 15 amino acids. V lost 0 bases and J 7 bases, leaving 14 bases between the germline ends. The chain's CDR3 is CASSVAEVAGNEQFF. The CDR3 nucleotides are TGTGCCAGCAGCGTAGCTGAAGTAGCAGGGAATGAGCAGTTCTTC.

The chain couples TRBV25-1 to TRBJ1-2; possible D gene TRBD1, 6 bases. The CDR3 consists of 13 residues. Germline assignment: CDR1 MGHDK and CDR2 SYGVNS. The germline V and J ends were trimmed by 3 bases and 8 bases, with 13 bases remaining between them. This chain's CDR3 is CASSEEGGAGYTF. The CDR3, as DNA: TGTGCCAGCAGTGAGGAAGGGGGGGCCGGCTACACCTTC.

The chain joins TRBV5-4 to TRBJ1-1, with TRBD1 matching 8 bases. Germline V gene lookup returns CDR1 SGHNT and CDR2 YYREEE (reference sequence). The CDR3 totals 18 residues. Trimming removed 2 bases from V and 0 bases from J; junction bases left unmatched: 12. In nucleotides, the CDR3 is TGTGCCAGCAGCTTCGATACCCGGACAGGGCTAATGAACACTGAAGCTTTCTTT. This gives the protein CASSFDTRTGLMNTEAFF.